This entry concerns a single TCR beta chain. Its antigen is not identified. This sample is part of a study of early T cells in non-severe SARS-CoV-2 infection. Study context: From unsorted whole blood, bulk RNA was sequenced, and the chains remained unpaired.

In the library, individual cDNA molecules carried attached unique molecular identifiers. TCRdb called the 5' RACE reads again in MiXCR, with one record for every CDR3 protein. The sample carries tens of thousands of distinct CDR3 sequences, around 6.5% recorded once. The study, taken as a whole, reports: VDJdb matching skewed toward anti-spike CD8 responses, missing private and CD4 specificities.

The sequences come from whole blood, collected at baseline. The TCR comes from an adult who was a healthcare worker with PCR-confirmed SARS-CoV-2 infection or an uninfected control (not recorded which).

CDR3 sequence: CAWSAYRGGFNNEQFF. CDR3 sequence (DNA): TGTGCCTGGAGTGCCTACAGGGGAGGTTTTAATAATGAGCAGTTCTTC. The chain uses TRBV30 and TRBJ2-1; D is possibly TRBD1 (7 bases). This CDR3 region has 16 residues. Germline V gene data show CDR1 as GTSNPN and CDR2 as SVGIG (reference sequence). Trimming removed 1 base at V and 7 bases at J, with 20 bases between.